This entry lists 19 T cell receptor beta chains sequenced from one sample in a study of T cell responses to AZD1222 COVID-19 vaccine. TCRdb's copy holds only in-frame clones and misses some; the assay was immunoSEQ multiplex PCR. The profile covers under 140,000 clones, with 94% appearing a single time and 2.5% to 3% taken by the ten largest. Sequencing used peripheral blood, obtained 28 days after the second AZD1222 dose. The source is an adult who received the AZD1222 COVID-19 vaccine.

The genes are TRBV10-3 and TRBJ1-5, with TRBD1 identical over 8 bases. Germline V lookup: CDR1 ENHRY, CDR2 SYGVKD. The CDR3 runs to 14 residues. With 10 bases clipped from V and 5 bases from J, the junction kept 10 bases outside the gene matches. DNA of the CDR3: TGTGCCACCGCATCGACAGGGGAGCATCAGCCCCAGCATTTT. It codes for CATASTGEHQPQHF.

The chain uses TRBV15 and TRBJ2-7; weak D call: TRBD1 (6 bases). The V gene's germline CDR1 is LNHNV and CDR2 YYDKDF (reference sequence). The CDR3 covers 13 residues. V lost 3 bases, J lost 7 bases, and 13 bases lay in between. CDR3 loop: CATSRNRAREQYF. Written as DNA, the CDR3 is TGTGCCACCAGCAGGAACAGGGCTCGGGAGCAGTACTTC.

This chain joins TRBV6-5 and TRBJ2-7; possibly TRBD1 for D (5 bases). This CDR3 region has 15 residues. V lost 6 bases and J lost 1, with 16 bases in between. Germline CDR1 reads MNHEY; CDR2 reads SVGAGI. The CDR3 DNA sequence: TGTGCCAGCAGCCCCTCTGCAGGGTTATCCTACGAGCAGTACTTC. Translation gives CASSPSAGLSYEQYF.

This sequence joins TRBV19 and TRBJ1-6; D not certain. The CDR3 loop spans 11 amino acids. Per germline, CDR1 LNHDA and CDR2 SQIVND (reference sequence). Trimming pared 9 bases from V and 7 bases from J, leaving 7 bases between. The CDR3 sequence: CARSRNSPLHF. The CDR3 region has the DNA TGTGCCAGGAGCAGGAATTCACCCCTCCACTTT.

This chain connects TRBV12-3 or TRBV12-4 to TRBJ1-2; 7 bases are a match to TRBD1. V trimming: 7 bases; J trimming: 6 bases; junction bases outside the gene matches: 5. The length of the CDR3 is 12 residues. The CDR3 nucleotides read TGTGCCAGCACCAGGGGGAATGATGGCTACACCTTC. Translation gives CASTRGNDGYTF.

The rearrangement joins TRBV6-5 to TRBJ2-3; 7 bases are a match to TRBD2. The germline CDR1 and CDR2 sequences are MNHEY and SVGAGI. J was trimmed by 9 bases and V by 4 bases; bases with no gene match: 10. This CDR3 is 14 amino acids long. CDR3 region: CASSWGGVPPTQYF. For the CDR3, the DNA is TGTGCCAGCAGTTGGGGGGGGGTCCCCCCAACGCAGTATTTT.

This chain joins TRBV19 and TRBJ1-2; no clear D gene. CDR1 is LNHDA and CDR2 is SQIVND in the germline V gene (reference sequence). This CDR3 region has 15 residues. V lost 8 bases, J lost 0 bases, and 16 bases lay in between. The CDR3: CASDRSYSPNYGYTF. The CDR3 DNA sequence: TGTGCCAGTGACCGCTCCTACTCCCCTAACTATGGCTACACCTTC.

The chain uses TRBV24-1 and TRBJ2-1; D is uncertain. V shed 3 bases and J shed 1 base, with 3 bases lying between them. This CDR3 is 13 amino acids long. Germline loops: CDR1 KGHDR, CDR2 SFDVKD. DNA for the CDR3: TGTGCCACCAGTGATGGGTCCTACAATGAGCAGTTCTTC. Translating gives CATSDGSYNEQFF.

The chain joins TRBV11-2 to TRBJ1-5; D unclear. Germline V gene sequence: CDR1 SGHAT, CDR2 FQNNGV. Trimming took 0 bases from V and 5 from J, leaving 5 bases between them. This CDR3 contains 13 residues. The chain's CDR3 is CASSLEADQPQHF. The CDR3 region has the DNA TGTGCCAGCAGCTTAGAAGCCGATCAGCCCCAGCATTTT.

The genes are TRBV7-2 and TRBJ1-2, with a weak D call TRBD1 (6 bases). Trimming cost V 1 base and J 8 bases, with 17 bases left between them. This CDR3 is 15 amino acids long. Germline loops: CDR1 SGHTA, CDR2 FQGNSA. The CDR3 nucleotides are TGTGCCAGCAGCTTAGGGGGGCAGTCCATCCTCGGCTACACCTTC. Translating gives CASSLGGQSILGYTF.

This chain uses TRBV5-1 with TRBJ1-1, with 7 bases matching TRBD1. Germline trimming cut 4 bases from V and 1 base from J; bases unmatched to any gene: 10. This CDR3 comprises 16 residues. CDR1 and CDR2 from the germline V gene are SGHRS and YFSETQ. The CDR3 reads CASSPGQPLGNTEAFF. The CDR3 bases are TGCGCCAGCAGCCCGGGACAGCCTTTAGGGAACACTGAAGCTTTCTTT.

The rearrangement joins TRBV6-6 to TRBJ1-1; no reliable D call. The CDR3 has 13 residues. Germline V lookup: CDR1 MNHNY, CDR2 SVGAGI (reference sequence). Deletions cut 0 bases from V and 4 bases from J, with 6 bases between. CDR3 region: CASSYSGFTEAFF. The CDR3 DNA sequence: TGTGCCAGCAGTTACTCCGGTTTCACTGAAGCTTTCTTT.

The chain uses TRBV18 and TRBJ1-5; 7 bases match TRBD1. With 3 bases clipped from V and 6 bases from J, the junction kept 8 bases outside the gene matches. Per the germline V gene, CDR1 is KGHSH and CDR2 is LQKENI. The CDR3 consists of 15 residues. The CDR3 reads CASSPGKGAGQPQHF. In nucleotides, the CDR3 is TGTGCCAGCTCACCGGGGAAGGGGGCAGGTCAGCCCCAGCATTTT.

This chain connects TRBV18 to TRBJ2-5; D possibly corresponds to TRBD1 (6 bases). Trimming took off 4 bases at V and 0 bases at J, with 9 bases between the two ends. This CDR3 has 14 residues. The germline V gene has CDR1 KGHSH and CDR2 LQKENI. CDR3 in DNA: TGTGCCAGCTCACTAGGGACAAACCAAGAGACCCAGTACTTC. Its translation is CASSLGTNQETQYF.

This chain links TRBV5-1 with TRBJ2-1; D tentatively fits TRBD1 or TRBD2 (6 bases each). Trimming took off 3 bases at V and 4 bases at J, with 20 bases between the two ends. CDR3 length: 17 amino acids. Per the germline V gene, CDR1 is SGHRS and CDR2 is YFSETQ. The CDR3 coding sequence is TGCGCCAGCAGCTATGGAGGGGGGCCGAGTAATTACAATGAGCAGTTCTTC. Residues: CASSYGGGPSNYNEQFF.

The chain is built from TRBV5-1 and TRBJ2-3; the D gene is possibly TRBD1 (6 bases). The germline V gene has CDR1 SGHRS and CDR2 YFSETQ. This CDR3 is 14 amino acids long. V was clipped by 5 bases and J by 1 base, with 11 bases between them. In DNA form, the CDR3 reads TGCGCCAGCAGAGGGGGAATTGGCACAGATACGCAGTATTTT. Its protein product is CASRGGIGTDTQYF.

V and J are TRBV30 and TRBJ2-3, with D possibly matching TRBD2 (6 bases). Trimming stripped 4 bases from V and 2 bases from J, with 13 bases between. This CDR3 comprises 14 residues. Per germline, CDR1 GTSNPN and CDR2 SVGIG (reference sequence). The CDR3 nucleotides are TGTGCCTGGATGGTCCGGGGGAACACAGATACGCAGTATTTT. It specifies CAWMVRGNTDTQYF.

The V call is TRBV18, the J call TRBJ2-2, with D perhaps TRBD1 (6 bases). The germline gives CDR1 KGHSH, CDR2 LQKENI. V dropped 7 bases and J dropped 3 bases, with 18 bases sitting between them. This CDR3 region has 16 residues. CDR3 coding DNA: TGTGCCAGCTGTTGGACAGATCAACCTCACACCGGGGAGCTGTTTTTT. Encoded protein: CASCWTDQPHTGELFF.

The chain links TRBV6-5 to TRBJ1-5; TRBD1 matches at 11 bases. The ends lost 6 bases at V and 10 bases at J; junction bases unmatched: 8. CDR3 length: 14 residues. Germline CDR1 and CDR2: MNHEY and SVGAGI. The CDR3 DNA sequence: TGTGCCAGCAGGCCGGGACAGGGGGGTAGACCCCAGCATTTT. Amino acid sequence: CASRPGQGGRPQHF.